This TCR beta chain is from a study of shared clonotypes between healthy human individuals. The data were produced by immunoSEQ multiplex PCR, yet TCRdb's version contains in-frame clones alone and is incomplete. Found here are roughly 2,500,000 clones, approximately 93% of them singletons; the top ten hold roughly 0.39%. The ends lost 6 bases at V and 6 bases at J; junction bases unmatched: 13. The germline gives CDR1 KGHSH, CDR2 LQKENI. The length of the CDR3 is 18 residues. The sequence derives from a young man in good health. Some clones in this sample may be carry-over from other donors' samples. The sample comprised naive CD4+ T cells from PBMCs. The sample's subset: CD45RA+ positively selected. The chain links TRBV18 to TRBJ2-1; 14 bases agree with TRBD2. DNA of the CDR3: TGTGCCAGCTCCCCTACCGGGACTAGCGGGAGTTGGGGCAATGAGCAGTTCTTC. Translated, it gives CASSPTGTSGSWGNEQFF.